A selection of T cell receptor beta chains follows, all from one sample in a study of glioma-infiltrating T cells. TCRdb re-analysed the multiplex PCR reads in MiXCR, keeping a single row per CDR3 protein. This table holds 300,000 to 450,000 distinct CDR3 sequences, 35% to 45% found once. Source material: glioma tissue, nonneoplastic brain tissue, or PBMCs (not recorded which). The receptors shown here come from a human donor with low-grade glioma or glioblastoma, undergoing nonglioma brain surgery, or in good health (not recorded which). CDR3s include the opening cysteine and the closing phenylalanine or tryptophan. Fields, in order: D gene, clone size, CDR3 length, J gene, V gene, CDR3 DNA, CDR3 protein. D genes are given only for firm matches. Not all rows give a size; the values are once, few, many and, for expanded clones, a class.

d_gene: -
abundance: -
len: 17
j_gene: TRBJ1-1
v_gene: TRBV7-9
CDR3nt: TGTGCCAGCAGCCAAGATCTGACGACACAGGTATCCACTGAAGCTTTCTTT
CDR3aa: CASSQDLTTQVSTEAFF

d_gene: -
abundance: few
len: 14
j_gene: TRBJ1-4
v_gene: TRBV27
CDR3nt: TGTGCCAGCAGCCCCCAGTGGGGTAATGAAAAACTGTTTTTT
CDR3aa: CASSPQWGNEKLFF

d_gene: -
abundance: -
len: 14
j_gene: TRBJ2-5
v_gene: TRBV15
CDR3nt: TGTGCCACCAGCAGAGCTTGGGGGCTGGAGACCCAGTACTTC
CDR3aa: CATSRAWGLETQYF

d_gene: -
abundance: many
len: 11
j_gene: TRBJ2-1
v_gene: TRBV20-1
CDR3nt: TGCAGTGCCAGGCGTTCGGATGAGCAGTTCTTC
CDR3aa: CSARRSDEQFF

d_gene: -
abundance: few
len: 11
j_gene: TRBJ1-2
v_gene: TRBV20-1
CDR3nt: TGCAGTGCATACGGAGTGAGGGGCTACACCTTC
CDR3aa: CSAYGVRGYTF

d_gene: TRBD2
abundance: -
len: 16
j_gene: TRBJ2-3
v_gene: TRBV28
CDR3nt: TGTGCCAGCTCCCTTCCCGAAACTAGCGGGACTAATACGCAGTATTTT
CDR3aa: CASSLPETSGTNTQYF

d_gene: TRBD1
abundance: -
len: 14
j_gene: TRBJ2-1
v_gene: TRBV6-6
CDR3nt: TGTGCCAGCAGCTTCCTACAGGGGTACAATGAGCAGTTCTTC
CDR3aa: CASSFLQGYNEQFF

d_gene: -
abundance: few
len: 14
j_gene: TRBJ2-5
v_gene: TRBV28
CDR3nt: TGTGCCAGCGGTTTCGGGGAGCAGCAAGAGACCCAGTACTTC
CDR3aa: CASGFGEQQETQYF

d_gene: -
abundance: -
len: 13
j_gene: TRBJ2-7
v_gene: TRBV7-9
CDR3nt: TGTGCCAGCAGCGCCGGTGGGACCTACGAGCAGTACTTC
CDR3aa: CASSAGGTYEQYF

d_gene: TRBD2
abundance: -
len: 15
j_gene: TRBJ2-1
v_gene: TRBV15
CDR3nt: TGTTCCACCAGCAGCAGCGGGAGGGCCTTCGATGAGCAGTTCTTC
CDR3aa: CSTSSSGRAFDEQFF

d_gene: TRBD2
abundance: -
len: 14
j_gene: TRBJ2-7
v_gene: TRBV2
CDR3nt: TGTGCCAGCAGTGGTGCCCTGGGAGGGAACGAGCAGTACTTC
CDR3aa: CASSGALGGNEQYF

d_gene: TRBD1
abundance: -
len: 14
j_gene: TRBJ1-1
v_gene: TRBV29-1
CDR3nt: TGCAGCGTTGCCGCTGACAGGGAGGTGGCTGAAGCTTTCTTT
CDR3aa: CSVAADREVAEAFF

d_gene: TRBD1
abundance: -
len: 15
j_gene: TRBJ2-7
v_gene: TRBV4-1
CDR3nt: TGCGCCAGCAGCCGGGACAGGGAGGGTTGGTACGAGCAGTACTTC
CDR3aa: CASSRDREGWYEQYF

d_gene: -
abundance: -
len: 17
j_gene: TRBJ2-5
v_gene: TRBV4-1
CDR3nt: TGCGCCAGCAGCCAAGTAAGGCTAGCGATCCCTTTAGAGACCCAGTACTTC
CDR3aa: CASSQVRLAIPLETQYF

d_gene: TRBD1
abundance: -
len: 16
j_gene: TRBJ2-2
v_gene: TRBV7-2
CDR3nt: TGTGCCAGCAGCCTCGGGGTACAGGGGGCGGCCGGGGAGCTGTTTTTT
CDR3aa: CASSLGVQGAAGELFF

d_gene: TRBD1
abundance: -
len: 12
j_gene: TRBJ2-1
v_gene: TRBV19
CDR3nt: TGTGCCAGTAGTATCGACAGGGTGGGGCAGTTCTTC
CDR3aa: CASSIDRVGQFF

d_gene: -
abundance: few
len: 14
j_gene: TRBJ2-3
v_gene: TRBV6-1
CDR3nt: TGTGCCATCAGGGAGAGGGACATTTCAGATACGCAGTATTTT
CDR3aa: CAIRERDISDTQYF

d_gene: -
abundance: few
len: 13
j_gene: TRBJ1-1
v_gene: TRBV7-2
CDR3nt: TGTGCCAGCAGCATCGAAAGGAACACTGAAGCTTTCTTT
CDR3aa: CASSIERNTEAFF

d_gene: -
abundance: few
len: 14
j_gene: TRBJ1-2
v_gene: TRBV7-2
CDR3nt: TGTGCCAGCAGCCCTGGACAGCCTAACTATGGCTACACCTTC
CDR3aa: CASSPGQPNYGYTF

d_gene: -
abundance: -
len: 16
j_gene: TRBJ2-5
v_gene: TRBV28
CDR3nt: TGTGCCAGCAGCCCCTGGGAGGGGGCCCCAGAAGAGACCCAGTACTTC
CDR3aa: CASSPWEGAPEETQYF

d_gene: -
abundance: many
len: 14
j_gene: TRBJ2-3
v_gene: TRBV20-1
CDR3nt: TGCAGTGCTAGTTCCCCGCGAACCACAGATACGCAGTATTTT
CDR3aa: CSASSPRTTDTQYF

d_gene: -
abundance: few
len: 13
j_gene: TRBJ2-3
v_gene: TRBV20-1
CDR3nt: TGCAGTGCTAGTCCCAGCAACGGGAATACGCAGTATTTT
CDR3aa: CSASPSNGNTQYF

d_gene: -
abundance: -
len: 12
j_gene: TRBJ2-2
v_gene: TRBV19
CDR3nt: TGTGCCAGTACACGGGACACCGGGGAGCTGTTTTTT
CDR3aa: CASTRDTGELFF

d_gene: -
abundance: -
len: 15
j_gene: TRBJ1-1
v_gene: TRBV12-3/TRBV12-4
CDR3nt: TGTGCCAGCAGTTCCCTTAGGGGGGGGGAAACTGAAGCTTTCTTT
CDR3aa: CASSSLRGGETEAFF

d_gene: TRBD1
abundance: many
len: 12
j_gene: TRBJ2-1
v_gene: TRBV6-1
CDR3nt: TGTGCCAGCACGTCAGGGGGCAATGAGCAGTTCTTC
CDR3aa: CASTSGGNEQFF

d_gene: -
abundance: many
len: 14
j_gene: TRBJ1-1
v_gene: TRBV27
CDR3nt: TGTGCCAGCAGCTTAGGGGGGGGTTACACTGAAGCTTTCTTT
CDR3aa: CASSLGGGYTEAFF

d_gene: -
abundance: -
len: 13
j_gene: TRBJ2-7
v_gene: TRBV4-3
CDR3nt: TGCGCCAGCAGCCAAGATACGGAAAGGGAGCAGTACTTC
CDR3aa: CASSQDTEREQYF

d_gene: TRBD2
abundance: many
len: 17
j_gene: TRBJ2-3
v_gene: TRBV15
CDR3nt: TGTGCCACCAGCAACGGACTAGCGGGATACAGCACAGATACGCAGTATTTT
CDR3aa: CATSNGLAGYSTDTQYF

d_gene: TRBD2
abundance: few
len: 14
j_gene: TRBJ2-5
v_gene: TRBV4-1
CDR3nt: TGCGCCAGCAGCCACACTAGCGGGAGAGAGACCCAGTACTTC
CDR3aa: CASSHTSGRETQYF

d_gene: TRBD1
abundance: few
len: 16
j_gene: TRBJ2-5
v_gene: TRBV11-2
CDR3nt: TGTGCCAGCAGCTTAAGGAGCGGGGACAGGGTGGAGACCCAGTACTTC
CDR3aa: CASSLRSGDRVETQYF

d_gene: TRBD1
abundance: many
len: 15
j_gene: TRBJ2-7
v_gene: TRBV20-1
CDR3nt: TGCAGTGCTAGAGTATCGACAGGGTACTCCTACGAGCAGTACTTC
CDR3aa: CSARVSTGYSYEQYF

d_gene: -
abundance: few
len: 14
j_gene: TRBJ2-7
v_gene: TRBV3-1
CDR3nt: TGTGCCAGCAGCCAAGCGGGTCTTACCTACGAGCAGTACTTC
CDR3aa: CASSQAGLTYEQYF

d_gene: -
abundance: -
len: 16
j_gene: TRBJ2-1
v_gene: TRBV7-7
CDR3nt: TGTGCTAGCAGAGCCTCAGCGGACGGAGGACCCTATGAGCAGTTCTTC
CDR3aa: CASRASADGGPYEQFF

d_gene: -
abundance: -
len: 15
j_gene: TRBJ2-6
v_gene: TRBV6-2/TRBV6-3
CDR3nt: TGTGCCAGCGGTTGGAGGCACTCTGGGGCCAACGTCCTGACTTTC
CDR3aa: CASGWRHSGANVLTF

d_gene: -
abundance: -
len: 12
j_gene: TRBJ1-1
v_gene: TRBV10-2
CDR3nt: TGCGCCAGCAGCGGGGCCTTGGCTGAAGCTTTCTTT
CDR3aa: CASSGALAEAFF

d_gene: -
abundance: -
len: 13
j_gene: TRBJ1-1
v_gene: TRBV2
CDR3nt: TGTGCCAGCAGTCCCGAGGGAAACACTGAAGCTTTCTTT
CDR3aa: CASSPEGNTEAFF

d_gene: -
abundance: many
len: 14
j_gene: TRBJ2-7
v_gene: TRBV28
CDR3nt: TGTGCCAGCAGTTTATGGGGCAGAAACTACGAGCAGTACTTC
CDR3aa: CASSLWGRNYEQYF

d_gene: TRBD2
abundance: many
len: 15
j_gene: TRBJ2-2
v_gene: TRBV20-1
CDR3nt: TGCAGTGCTAGTGCAGCGGGAGGAGGGCCCGGGGAGCTGTTTTTT
CDR3aa: CSASAAGGGPGELFF

d_gene: -
abundance: -
len: 13
j_gene: TRBJ2-4
v_gene: TRBV27
CDR3nt: TGTGCCAGCAGTTTAAAGGTGGAAAACATTCAGTACTTC
CDR3aa: CASSLKVENIQYF

d_gene: -
abundance: -
len: 14
j_gene: TRBJ2-2
v_gene: TRBV6-1
CDR3nt: TGTGCCAGCAGTCAAGCGGGTAAAACCGGGGAGCTGTTTTTT
CDR3aa: CASSQAGKTGELFF

d_gene: TRBD1
abundance: -
len: 16
j_gene: TRBJ2-3
v_gene: TRBV19
CDR3nt: TGTGCCAGTAGTTTTCACCCAGGACAGGGCGCAGATACGCAGTATTTT
CDR3aa: CASSFHPGQGADTQYF

d_gene: -
abundance: many
len: 15
j_gene: TRBJ2-1
v_gene: TRBV6-1
CDR3nt: TGTGCCAGCAGACGCAACGGGGCCTCCTACAATGAGCAGTTCTTC
CDR3aa: CASRRNGASYNEQFF

d_gene: -
abundance: -
len: 14
j_gene: TRBJ2-7
v_gene: TRBV20-1
CDR3nt: TGCAGTGCTAGACGCGGGCCCGGACACGACGAGCAGTACTTC
CDR3aa: CSARRGPGHDEQYF

d_gene: -
abundance: -
len: 13
j_gene: TRBJ2-7
v_gene: TRBV29-1
CDR3nt: TGCAGCGTTGAGTCCATAGGGGGGCTTAAGCAGTACTTC
CDR3aa: CSVESIGGLKQYF

d_gene: TRBD2
abundance: -
len: 18
j_gene: TRBJ2-1
v_gene: TRBV4-1
CDR3nt: TGCGCCAGCAGCCAAGAACCCCCCAGCGGGGCCTCCTACAATGAGCAGTTCTTC
CDR3aa: CASSQEPPSGASYNEQFF

d_gene: -
abundance: few
len: 14
j_gene: TRBJ2-2
v_gene: TRBV28
CDR3nt: TGTGCCAGCAGTAGACGTATGAACACCGGGGAGCTGTTTTTT
CDR3aa: CASSRRMNTGELFF

d_gene: -
abundance: many
len: 14
j_gene: TRBJ1-2
v_gene: TRBV20-1
CDR3nt: TGCTCGGCTACTCGGACAGCCGTTTACTATGGCTACACCTTC
CDR3aa: CSATRTAVYYGYTF

d_gene: TRBD1
abundance: -
len: 13
j_gene: TRBJ1-2
v_gene: TRBV9
CDR3nt: TGTGCCAGCAGCTTTCGGGACAGCTATGGCTACACCTTC
CDR3aa: CASSFRDSYGYTF

d_gene: -
abundance: few
len: 13
j_gene: TRBJ1-2
v_gene: TRBV7-9
CDR3nt: TGTGCCAGCAGCTCGGGACAAAGTAATGGCTACACCTTC
CDR3aa: CASSSGQSNGYTF

d_gene: TRBD1
abundance: few
len: 16
j_gene: TRBJ1-1
v_gene: TRBV4-1
CDR3nt: TGCGCCAGCAGCCAAGATAGGGGACAGGCGAACACTGAAGCTTTCTTT
CDR3aa: CASSQDRGQANTEAFF

d_gene: -
abundance: -
len: 11
j_gene: TRBJ1-1
v_gene: TRBV25-1
CDR3nt: TGTGCCAGCAGTGTACATACTGTAGCTTTCTTT
CDR3aa: CASSVHTVAFF

d_gene: -
abundance: -
len: 16
j_gene: TRBJ2-3
v_gene: TRBV4-3
CDR3nt: TGCGCCAGCAGCCTGGACGCAGGGGCGAGAACAGATACGCAGTATTTT
CDR3aa: CASSLDAGARTDTQYF